Listed here are 27 T cell receptor beta chains from one sample, sequenced in a study of T cell repertoires in urothelial bladder cancer. Clones were read by immunoSEQ multiplex PCR, and TCRdb kept only the in-frame ones, dropping some. The top ten clones hold around 12% of a sample with about 6,400 clones, around 75% of them seen once. Sequencing was performed on tumor-infiltrating cells from bladder cancer. These TCRs come from a human donor with urothelial carcinoma.

The CDR3 nucleotides are TGTGCCAGCAGCCCAGGCAGGGATACGCAGTATTTT. Translated: CASSPGRDTQYF. This chain connects TRBV28 to TRBJ2-3, with D hard to call. Trimming stripped 6 bases from V and 6 bases from J, with 10 bases between. The length of the CDR3 is 12 residues. Germline V gene data show CDR1 as MDHEN and CDR2 as SYDVKM.

The CDR3 sequence: CAISEPDSSYNEQFF. The CDR3 DNA reads TGTGCCATCAGTGAGCCCGACAGTTCCTACAATGAGCAGTTCTTC. V is TRBV10-3 and J is TRBJ2-1; perhaps TRBD1 as D (5 bases). The V gene lost 2 bases and the J gene lost 1 base, with 9 bases spanning the gap. Germline lookup yields CDR1 ENHRY and CDR2 SYGVKD. This CDR3 is 15 amino acids long.

As concerns this clone: One end of the junction fails to match germline, which may point to a read error. This chain connects TRBV5-1 to TRBJ2-7; D uncertain. The CDR3 is made up of 11 amino acids. Germline V lookup: CDR1 SGHRS, CDR2 YFSETQ. The CDR3 sequence: CAGSLNYEQYF. For the CDR3, the DNA is TGCGCCGGCAGCCTGAACTACGAGCAGTACTTC. Filled out from reference TRBV5-1 and TRBJ2-7, the complete variable domain reads KAGVTQTPRYLIKTRGQQVTLSCSPISGHRSVSWYQQTPGQGLQFLFEYFSETQRNKGNFPGRFSGRQFSNSRSEMNVSTLELGDSALYLCAGSLNYEQYFGPGTRLTVT.

The gene calls are TRBV7-9 and TRBJ1-1, with D hard to call. V dropped 4 bases and J dropped 1 base, with 13 bases sitting between them. This CDR3 is 15 amino acids long. Germline CDR1 reads SEHNR; CDR2 reads FQNEAQ (reference sequence). CDR3 in amino acids: CASSSTPLGNTEAFF. The CDR3 DNA sequence: TGTGCCAGCAGCTCGACTCCCTTGGGGAACACTGAAGCTTTCTTT.

This clone showed up just a few times. This rearrangement joins TRBV6-1 to TRBJ2-6; D possibly corresponds to TRBD1 (5 bases). The germline V and J ends were trimmed by 6 bases and 2 bases, with 11 bases remaining between them. This CDR3 is built from 15 residues. Germline V gene data show CDR1 as MNHNS and CDR2 as SASEGT. CDR3 amino acids: CASREIRAGANVLTF. In DNA form, the CDR3 reads TGTGCCAGCAGGGAGATCAGGGCTGGGGCCAACGTCCTGACTTTC.

The V gene is TRBV7-2, the J gene TRBJ2-1, with no clear D. The V end lost 1 base, the J end lost 8 bases, and 9 bases lay between the germline ends. Germline lookup yields CDR1 SGHTA and CDR2 FQGNSA. The CDR3 has 13 amino acids. The DNA of the CDR3 is TGTGCCAGCAGCTTAGTTTCGTGGGATGAGCAGTTCTTC. This sequence encodes CASSLVSWDEQFF.

The table lists this clone with a count of one. The CDR3 is CASSLAPTGAETQYF. CDR3 DNA sequence: TGTGCCAGCAGCTTAGCTCCAACAGGTGCAGAGACCCAGTACTTC. This chain links TRBV7-9 with TRBJ2-5, with a possible D match to TRBD1 (5 bases). CDR1 and CDR2 (germline): SEHNR, FQNEAQ (reference sequence). The CDR3 is made up of 15 amino acids. The germline V and J ends were trimmed by 0 bases and 4 bases, with 12 bases remaining between them.

This sequence joins TRBV19 and TRBJ1-2, with TRBD1 as a possible D gene (5 bases). The CDR3 has 14 amino acids. The V end was cut by 3 bases, the J end by 7 bases, with 15 bases between. The germline V gene has CDR1 LNHDA and CDR2 SQIVND (reference sequence). CDR3 in DNA: TGTGCCAGTAGTATCTACTTTGAAGGGACTGGCTACACCTTC. Amino acid sequence: CASSIYFEGTGYTF.

This chain uses TRBV11-2 with TRBJ1-2; D unresolved. V lost 0 bases to trimming and J lost 6 bases, with 8 bases between them. Germline CDR1 and CDR2: SGHAT and FQNNGV. The CDR3 extends over 13 amino acids. The DNA for the CDR3 is TGTGCCAGCAGCTTAGAGGGAGGGAATGGCTACACCTTC. Its protein product is CASSLEGGNGYTF.

The J gene is TRBJ2-2, the V gene TRBV7-9; the match to TRBD2 covers 11 bases. The CDR3 sequence is 16 residues long. Trimming removed 4 bases from V and 5 bases from J; junction bases left unmatched: 6. Germline V CDR1 and CDR2: SEHNR, FQNEAQ (reference sequence). For the CDR3, the DNA is TGTGCCAGCAGCTCTCTAGCGGGGGGAGGAACCGGGGAGCTGTTTTTT. Protein product: CASSSLAGGGTGELFF.

This clone occurred a few times. V and J are TRBV4-1 and TRBJ1-3; 8 bases align to TRBD1. The CDR3 totals 15 residues. Trimming at V came to 3 bases and at J to 4 bases, leaving 5 bases not matched to a gene. Looked up from germline, CDR1 is MGHRA and CDR2 is YSYEKL. The CDR3: CASSHDRGTGNTIYF. CDR3 nucleotide sequence: TGCGCCAGCAGCCACGACAGGGGTACCGGAAACACCATATATTTT.

A remark on this clone: One junction end does not reproduce the germline sequence, and a read error may be involved. The CDR3 bases are TGTGCCAGCAGCTTAGTTCGTGGGGGGCGGGAGCGGTTCTTC. Its translation: CASSLVRGGRERFF. The chain has TRBV7-2 and TRBJ2-1, with D maybe TRBD2 (7 bases). Germline V lookup: CDR1 SGHTA, CDR2 FQGNSA. The CDR3 is 14 residues long.

This clone was picked up a small number of times. The chain employs TRBV5-1 and TRBJ1-2, with D perhaps TRBD1 (5 bases). The CDR3 consists of 15 residues. The V and J ends lost 2 bases and 2 bases respectively, with 13 bases between them. Per germline, CDR1 SGHRS and CDR2 YFSETQ. CDR3 protein: CASSLSGRTNYGYTF. CDR3 nucleotide sequence: TGCGCCAGCAGCTTATCGGGACGGACCAACTATGGCTACACCTTC.

J is TRBJ1-2 and V is TRBV7-9, with 9 bases that match TRBD1. V lost 5 bases to trimming and J lost 6 bases; unmatched junction nucleotides: 4. The CDR3 totals 13 residues. In germline, CDR1 is SEHNR, CDR2 FQNEAQ (reference sequence). CDR3 DNA: TGTGCCAGCAGCAAGGACAGGGGAGATGGCTACACCTTC. As protein: CASSKDRGDGYTF.

The chain has TRBV5-4 and TRBJ1-3, with 7 bases aligning to TRBD1. CDR1 SGHNT and CDR2 YYREEE come from the germline V gene (reference sequence). The V and J ends lost 3 bases and 4 bases, in that order; junction bases with no gene match: 10. The CDR3 is 16 amino acids. The CDR3 coding sequence is TGTGCCAGCAGCTGGAGGGGGCGGGGAGAAGGAAACACCATATATTTT. Protein: CASSWRGRGEGNTIYF.

This clone appeared a few times. The CDR3 reads CASSPRLRDRGGRYEQYF. Written as DNA, the CDR3 is TGTGCCAGCAGTCCCAGGCTACGAGACAGGGGGGGTCGATACGAGCAGTACTTC. The genes are TRBV28 and TRBJ2-7, with 9 bases fitting TRBD1. The V gene's germline CDR1 is MDHEN and CDR2 SYDVKM. There are 18 residues in the CDR3. Losses at the gene ends were 5 bases for V and 4 bases for J; bases not matched to a gene: 18.

V and J are TRBV28 and TRBJ1-2; D not resolved. The CDR3 is made up of 12 amino acids. Germline CDR1 reads MDHEN; CDR2 reads SYDVKM. The V gene lost 3 bases and the J gene lost 0 bases, with 2 bases spanning the gap. CDR3 bases: TGTGCCAGCAGTTTTTCTAACTATGGCTACACCTTC. This gives the protein CASSFSNYGYTF.

This clone appeared a few times. V is TRBV7-9 and J is TRBJ2-1, with D possibly TRBD2 on 5 matching bases. V was shortened by 6 bases and J by 13 bases, with 13 bases between the two germline ends. Germline V gene sequence: CDR1 SEHNR, CDR2 FQNEAQ (reference sequence). This CDR3 has 11 residues. As DNA, the CDR3 is TGTGCCAGCAGTTTCTCGGACTTTCAGTTCTTC. Its translation is CASSFSDFQFF.

J is TRBJ1-4 and V is TRBV29-1, with D uncertain. V lost 2 bases to trimming and J lost 8 bases, with 6 bases between them. CDR3 length: 11 amino acids. The germline CDR1 and CDR2 sequences are SQVTM and ANQGSEA. CDR3 protein: CSVERVEKLFF. In DNA, the CDR3 is TGCAGCGTTGAAAGGGTGGAAAAACTGTTTTTT.

This clone was seen only once. The chain recombines TRBV9 with TRBJ2-1; D gene ambiguous. The CDR3 length is 12 residues. The V end lost 0 bases, the J end lost 9 bases, and 7 bases lay between the germline ends. The V gene's germline CDR1 is SGDLS and CDR2 YYNGEE. The CDR3 sequence: CASSVASSEQFF. Written as DNA, the CDR3 is TGTGCCAGCAGCGTAGCCAGTAGTGAGCAGTTCTTC.

This sequence joins TRBV2 and TRBJ1-2; 8 nucleotides align to TRBD1. The CDR3 length is 13 residues. Germline CDR1 SNHLY, CDR2 FYNNEI. V gave up 6 bases and J gave up 10 bases; unmatched junction bases: 10. CDR3 sequence reads: CASSEDRVFSYTF. In DNA, the CDR3 is TGTGCCAGCAGCGAGGACAGGGTATTTTCCTACACCTTC.

CDR3 amino acids: CASREGRWNIQYF. The CDR3 nucleotides are TGTGCCAGCAGAGAGGGACGGTGGAACATTCAGTACTTC. This rearrangement joins TRBV6-6 to TRBJ2-4, with D possibly being TRBD1 or TRBD2 (5 bases each). V was pared by 6 bases and J by 7 bases, with 13 bases between. Per germline, CDR1 MNHNY and CDR2 SVGAGI (reference sequence). The CDR3 length is 13 residues.

The V call is TRBV6-5, the J call TRBJ1-2, with D hard to call. The germline V and J ends were trimmed by 2 bases and 0 bases, with 7 bases remaining between them. Germline V gene sequence: CDR1 MNHEY, CDR2 SVGAGI. The CDR3 runs to 14 residues. The CDR3 protein is CASSYRVPNYGYTF. The CDR3 DNA reads as TGTGCCAGCAGTTACAGGGTTCCTAACTATGGCTACACCTTC.

The CDR3, as DNA: TGCAGCGTTGAACTGGGGATGGGTGGCTACACCTTC. Protein sequence: CSVELGMGGYTF. The V gene is TRBV29-1, the J gene TRBJ1-2; no reliable D call. V dropped 2 bases and J dropped 7 bases, with 11 bases sitting between them. CDR1 and CDR2 from the germline V gene are SQVTM and ANQGSEA. The CDR3 totals 12 residues.

Of note for this clone: At one end the junction does not follow the germline gene, possibly because of a read error. Here the CDR3 DNA reads TGTACCAGCAGCGTAGCTAGCGGGGGGCTCTACGAGCAGTACTTC. Its protein product is CTSSVASGGLYEQYF. The chain is built from TRBV9 and TRBJ2-7, with 11 nucleotides matching TRBD2. Germline V lookup: CDR1 SGDLS, CDR2 YYNGEE. The CDR3 runs to 15 residues.

This clone was picked up a small number of times. This chain links TRBV5-4 with TRBJ2-1; weak D call: TRBD1 (6 bases). The CDR3 runs to 13 residues. Germline V gene lookup returns CDR1 SGHNT and CDR2 YYREEE (reference sequence). V lost 2 bases and J lost 5, with 8 bases in between. This CDR3 is CASSFGQNNEQFF. The CDR3 DNA reads TGTGCCAGCAGCTTCGGACAGAACAATGAGCAGTTCTTC.

The chain uses TRBV23-1 and TRBJ1-3; 7 bases align to TRBD1. Being an ORF, TRBV23-1 has a function that is uncertain. The V gene end was trimmed by 6 bases and the J gene end by 4 bases; junction bases not matched to a gene: 18. The CDR3 spans 18 residues. The CDR3 loop reads CASRASGQEIIFGNTIYF. In DNA, the CDR3 is TGCGCCAGCAGGGCGAGCGGACAGGAGATAATTTTCGGAAACACCATATATTTT.